The 26 T cell receptor beta chains presented below share a single source sample, sequenced in a study of T cells after yellow fever vaccination. TCRdb used MiXCR to reprocess the 5' RACE reads, holding one entry per CDR3 protein. The sample contains some 350,000 distinct CDR3 sequences, roughly 9.4% of which appear only once. The sample here was PBMCs, taken on the day of the first yellow fever vaccination. The source of these receptors is a man younger than 35 who received the YFV17D yellow fever vaccine.

This clonotype came up a few times. The V call is TRBV3-1, the J call TRBJ2-3; D not certain. Germline CDR1 reads LGHDT; CDR2 reads YNNKEL (reference sequence). The germline V and J ends were trimmed by 4 bases and 4 bases, with 15 bases remaining between them. The CDR3 length is 15 residues. The CDR3 nucleotides read TGTGCCAGCAGCCCGCACAATCTAGTGGCAGATACGCAGTATTTT. Translating it yields CASSPHNLVADTQYF.

This clonotype showed up just a few times. The chain has TRBV7-8 and TRBJ2-1; TRBD2 might be the D (6 bases). Trimming removed 5 bases from V and 12 bases from J, with 29 bases in between. CDR3 size: 17 residues. Germline CDR1 and CDR2: SGHVS and FQNEAQ. The DNA for the CDR3 is TGTGCCAGCAGCGCGGGGACCGTATCTGGATATGGTATTGGGCAGTTCTTC. It is translated as CASSAGTVSGYGIGQFF. The full variable domain, in which reference TRBV7-8 and TRBJ2-1 provide the parts outside the CDR3, is GAGVSQSPRYKVAKRGQDVALRCDPISGHVSLFWYQQALGQGPEFLTYFQNEAQLDKSGLPSDRFFAERPEGSVSTLKIQRTQQEDSAVYLCASSAGTVSGYGIGQFFGPGTRLTVL.

J is TRBJ2-1 and V is TRBV2; 13 nucleotides agree with TRBD2. V lost 6 bases to trimming and J lost 15 bases; unmatched junction nucleotides: 8. Germline V CDR1 and CDR2: SNHLY, FYNNEI. There are 13 residues in the CDR3. CDR3: CASSGLAGDYPFF. CDR3 in DNA: TGTGCCAGCAGCGGACTAGCGGGGGATTATCCGTTCTTC.

CDR3 residues: CASSWGQGAEKLFF. The CDR3 bases are TGTGCCAGCAGCTGGGGACAGGGGGCGGAAAAACTGTTTTTT. The chain has TRBV11-2 and TRBJ1-4; 12 bases match TRBD1. Germline CDR1 is SGHAT and CDR2 is FQNNGV. The CDR3 contains 14 residues. With V trimmed by 4 bases and J by 8 bases, 2 bases remained unmatched. Complete variable domain (other parts from reference TRBV11-2 and TRBJ1-4): EAGVAQSPRYKIIEKRQSVAFWCNPISGHATLYWYQQILGQGPKLLIQFQNNGVVDDSQLPKDRFSAERLKGVDSTLKIQPAKLEDSAVYLCASSWGQGAEKLFFGSGTQLSVL.

This clonotype was observed a handful of times. The V call is TRBV7-6, the J call TRBJ2-3; 8 positions match TRBD1. In germline, CDR1 is SGHVS, CDR2 FNYEAQ. This CDR3 is 16 amino acids long. Trimming cost V 6 bases and J 3 bases; bases outside gene matches: 11. DNA of the CDR3: TGTGCCAGCAGGACCCGGGCAGGGGGCTTTACAGATACGCAGTATTTT. This encodes CASRTRAGGFTDTQYF.

The chain employs TRBV4-2 and TRBJ2-3; perhaps D is TRBD1 or TRBD2 (6 bases each). CDR3 size: 15 residues. Deletions cut 1 base from V and 0 bases from J, with 8 bases between. CDR1 is LGHNA, CDR2 YNFKEQ, per germline. The CDR3 DNA reads TGTGCCAGCAGCCAAGGGGGGGCCAGCACAGATACGCAGTATTTT. This codes for CASSQGGASTDTQYF.

This clonotype was seen a handful of times. The chain couples TRBV7-2 to TRBJ1-4; D is ambiguous. The V gene lost 3 bases and the J gene lost 5 bases, with 7 bases spanning the gap. The germline V gene encodes CDR1 SGHTA and CDR2 FQGNSA. The CDR3 is 13 residues long. The CDR3 here is CASSFNQNEKLFF. The CDR3 coding sequence is TGTGCCAGCAGCTTTAATCAGAATGAAAAACTGTTTTTT. Drawing the rest from reference TRBV7-2 and TRBJ1-4, the complete variable domain is GAGVSQSPSNKVTEKGKDVELRCDPISGHTALYWYRQSLGQGLEFLIYFQGNSAPDKSGLPSDRFSAERTGGSVSTLTIQRTQQEDSAVYLCASSFNQNEKLFFGSGTQLSVL.

This clonotype was detected a few times. The V call is TRBV3-1, the J call TRBJ2-3, with 7 bases matching TRBD2. Germline assignment: CDR1 LGHDT and CDR2 YNNKEL (reference sequence). Unmatched junction bases numbered 18, after V lost 6 bases and J lost 6 bases. This CDR3 has 17 amino acids. The CDR3 is CASSFYGRGVFSDTQYF. CDR3 sequence (DNA): TGTGCCAGCAGTTTTTATGGACGGGGGGTATTTTCCGATACGCAGTATTTT.

This clonotype was recorded a few times. The CDR3: CASSFPYGDSGNTIYF. CDR3 in DNA: TGTGCCAGCAGCTTCCCCTATGGGGACTCTGGAAACACCATATATTTT. The chain employs TRBV7-6 and TRBJ1-3, with D unclear. Trimming shortened V by 3 bases and J by 0 bases, and 12 bases separated the two germline ends. CDR1 is SGHVS and CDR2 is FNYEAQ in the germline V gene. The CDR3 covers 16 residues.

The chain employs TRBV29-1 and TRBJ1-4; 8 positions agree with TRBD1. The CDR3 spans 12 residues. V lost 7 bases and J lost 8; bases outside the gene matches: 6. Germline assignment: CDR1 SQVTM and CDR2 ANQGSEA. Written as DNA, the CDR3 is TGCAGCGGCCGACAGGGGAGGGAAAAACTGTTTTTT. Amino acid sequence: CSGRQGREKLFF.

This chain uses TRBV4-2 with TRBJ2-3; 8 positions agree with TRBD2. V was pared by 2 bases and J by 5 bases, with 6 bases of the junction left unmatched. The CDR3 loop spans 15 amino acids. The germline V gene encodes CDR1 LGHNA and CDR2 YNFKEQ. CDR3 protein: CASSQFSGAGDTQYF. In nucleotides, the CDR3 is TGTGCCAGCAGCCAATTTAGCGGGGCGGGAGATACGCAGTATTTT.

A few counts support this clonotype. The chain joins TRBV4-3 to TRBJ2-7; a possible D gene is TRBD2 (5 bases). The CDR3 is 16 residues long. With 0 bases removed from V and 2 bases from J, the gap between germline ends came to 14 bases. Germline CDR1 LGHNA, CDR2 YSLEER. The CDR3 reads CASSQEFGPAAYEQYF. CDR3 DNA: TGCGCCAGCAGCCAAGAATTCGGTCCAGCGGCCTACGAGCAGTACTTC.

The rearrangement links TRBV6-5 to TRBJ2-3; 11 bases are shared with TRBD1. CDR1 and CDR2 from the germline V gene are MNHEY and SVGAGI. Unmatched junction bases numbered 4, after V lost 0 bases and J lost 5 bases. The CDR3 spans 16 residues. CDR3 sequence reads: CASSYSAGQGGDTQYF. Written as DNA, the CDR3 is TGTGCCAGCAGTTACTCGGCGGGACAGGGGGGAGATACGCAGTATTTT.

This clonotype occurred a few times. This chain links TRBV29-1 with TRBJ2-3, with TRBD1 as a possible D gene (5 bases). V lost 4 bases and J lost 4, with 15 bases in between. The CDR3 has 14 amino acids. From germline, CDR1 is SQVTM and CDR2 ANQGSEA. The CDR3 sequence: CSVVGALTADTQYF. CDR3 bases: TGCAGCGTTGTAGGGGCCCTTACCGCAGATACGCAGTATTTT.

This clonotype was detected a few times. The chain has TRBV27 and TRBJ2-3; 7 nucleotides line up with TRBD1. Looked up from germline, CDR1 is MNHEY and CDR2 is SMNVEV (reference sequence). There are 15 residues in the CDR3. V was clipped by 5 bases and J by 2 bases; unmatched bases: 7. CDR3 in amino acids: CASSIEDRLTDTQYF. CDR3 nucleotides: TGTGCCAGCAGTATAGAGGACAGGCTCACAGATACGCAGTATTTT.

The rearrangement uses TRBV15 and TRBJ2-3; D might be TRBD1 (5 bases). The ends were cut back, 0 bases at V and 4 bases at J, with 17 bases in the middle. The CDR3 consists of 17 residues. Germline CDR1 reads LNHNV; CDR2 reads YYDKDF (reference sequence). As DNA, the CDR3 is TGTGCCACCAGCAGAGATCGCAGGGTCTTCGGGTCAGATACGCAGTATTTT. Its protein product is CATSRDRRVFGSDTQYF.

The table lists this clonotype with a few counts. The rearrangement uses TRBV24-1 and TRBJ2-5; D remains ambiguous. V lost 12 bases to trimming and J lost 2 bases, with 9 bases between them. This CDR3 spans 11 amino acids. Germline values: CDR1 KGHDR, CDR2 SFDVKD. In DNA form, the CDR3 reads TGTGCCTATACCGTTCAAGAGACCCAGTACTTC. Translated: CAYTVQETQYF.

In its sample, this clonotype was seen a few times. The chain recombines TRBV6-2 or TRBV6-3 with TRBJ1-5, with D perhaps matching TRBD1 (6 bases). The CDR3 has 14 amino acids. The V gene's germline CDR1 is MNHEY and CDR2 SVGEGT. Trimming cost V 5 bases and J 1 base, with 9 bases left between them. CDR3 sequence: CASSTQGSNQPQHF. CDR3 bases: TGTGCCAGCAGTACACAGGGCAGCAATCAGCCCCAGCATTTT.

The gene calls are TRBV12-5 and TRBJ2-2; 7 bases line up with TRBD1. From germline, CDR1 is LGHNT and CDR2 FRNRAP. J gave up 4 bases and V 3 bases, and 5 bases lay outside the gene matches. The CDR3 is 15 amino acids. This CDR3 is CASGFRDRTTGELFF. CDR3 nucleotides: TGTGCTAGTGGTTTCCGGGACAGAACCACCGGGGAGCTGTTTTTT.

This clonotype was detected many times. The rearrangement joins TRBV7-9 to TRBJ2-5; tentatively, D is TRBD1 or TRBD2 (5 bases each). Germline CDR1 is SEHNR and CDR2 is FQNEAQ (reference sequence). Trimming removed 3 bases at V and 2 bases at J, with 10 bases between. The CDR3 length is 14 residues. Written as DNA, the CDR3 is TGTGCCAGCAGCTTGGGGACGTCGCAAGAGACCCAGTACTTC. The encoded protein is CASSLGTSQETQYF.

The genes are TRBV14 and TRBJ1-1; no clear D gene. This CDR3 is built from 14 residues. In germline, CDR1 is SGHDN, CDR2 FVKESK. The V end was cut by 1 base, the J end by 0 bases, with 6 bases between. In nucleotides, the CDR3 is TGTGCCAGCAGCCAAGTAGGAATGAACACTGAAGCTTTCTTT. Amino acids: CASSQVGMNTEAFF.

CDR3 region: CASSARQRDTQYF. The DNA for the CDR3 is TGTGCCAGTAGTGCTAGGCAAAGGGATACGCAGTATTTT. This rearrangement joins TRBV19 to TRBJ2-3, with no clear D. Germline V CDR1 and CDR2: LNHDA, SQIVND (reference sequence). The CDR3 covers 13 residues. Between the trimmed V and J ends, which lost 5 bases and 6 bases, there was a span of 12 bases.

As concerns this clonotype: A much more abundant neighbour one base away suggests this may be a read error. The chain links TRBV2 to TRBJ2-5; D is unclear. Between the trimmed V and J ends, which lost 9 bases and 2 bases, there was a span of 16 bases. Germline V lookup: CDR1 SNHLY, CDR2 FYNNEI. The CDR3 consists of 14 residues. As DNA, the CDR3 is TGTGCCAGGAGCGATAGAACGGATCAAGAGACCCAGTACTTC. Amino acid sequence: CARSDRTDQETQYF.

This clonotype showed up just a few times. The rearrangement uses TRBV27 and TRBJ2-3; D gene unclear. V lost 4 bases, J lost 6 bases, and 11 bases lay in between. The CDR3 consists of 13 residues. Germline values: CDR1 MNHEY, CDR2 SMNVEV (reference sequence). CDR3 in amino acids: CASSYTYADTQYF. CDR3 nucleotides: TGTGCCAGCAGTTACACTTACGCGGATACGCAGTATTTT.

The chain carries TRBV9 and TRBJ2-5, with D perhaps assigned TRBD1 or TRBD2 (5 bases each). The CDR3 has 14 amino acids. V was shortened by 1 base and J by 2 bases, with 9 bases between the two germline ends. Germline-derived CDR1 and CDR2 are SGDLS and YYNGEE. CDR3 sequence: CASSVTGTQETQYF. CDR3 nucleotide sequence: TGTGCCAGCAGCGTAACCGGGACGCAAGAGACCCAGTACTTC.

This clonotype was counted ten times or more. The V and J genes are TRBV12-3 or TRBV12-4 and TRBJ2-3; TRBD2 aligns across 9 bases. This CDR3 is 14 amino acids long. Germline trimming cut 6 bases from V and 5 bases from J; bases unmatched to any gene: 6. The CDR3: CASRGGGAEDTQYF. The CDR3 nucleotides read TGTGCCAGCAGAGGCGGGGGGGCAGAAGATACGCAGTATTTT.